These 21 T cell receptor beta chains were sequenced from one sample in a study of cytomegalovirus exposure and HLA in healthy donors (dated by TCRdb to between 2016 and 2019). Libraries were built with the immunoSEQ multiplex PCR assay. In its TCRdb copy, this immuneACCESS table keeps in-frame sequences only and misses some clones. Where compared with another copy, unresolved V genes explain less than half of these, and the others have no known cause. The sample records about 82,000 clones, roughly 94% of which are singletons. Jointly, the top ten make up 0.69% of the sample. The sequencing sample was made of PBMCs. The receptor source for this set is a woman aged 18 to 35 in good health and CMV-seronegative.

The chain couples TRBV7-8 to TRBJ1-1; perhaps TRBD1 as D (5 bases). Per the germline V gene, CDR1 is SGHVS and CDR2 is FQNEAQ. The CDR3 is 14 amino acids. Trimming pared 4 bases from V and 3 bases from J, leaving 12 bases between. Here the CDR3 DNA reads TGTGCCAGCAGCTCCAGGGTCTCGGACACTGAAGCTTTCTTT. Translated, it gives CASSSRVSDTEAFF.

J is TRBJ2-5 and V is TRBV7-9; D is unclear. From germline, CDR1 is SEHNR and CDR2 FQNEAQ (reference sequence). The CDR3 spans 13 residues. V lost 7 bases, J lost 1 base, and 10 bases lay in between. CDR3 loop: CASTLSVQETQYF. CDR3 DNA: TGTGCCAGCACTTTGTCAGTCCAAGAGACCCAGTACTTC.

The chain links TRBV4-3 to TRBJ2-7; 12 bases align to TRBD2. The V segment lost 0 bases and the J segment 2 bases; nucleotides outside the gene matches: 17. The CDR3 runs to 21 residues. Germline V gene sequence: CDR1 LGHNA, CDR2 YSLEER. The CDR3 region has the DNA TGCGCCAGCAGCCAAGATCGGGGGGGTGGGGGACTAGCGGGCATGACCTACGAGCAGTACTTC. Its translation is CASSQDRGGGGLAGMTYEQYF.

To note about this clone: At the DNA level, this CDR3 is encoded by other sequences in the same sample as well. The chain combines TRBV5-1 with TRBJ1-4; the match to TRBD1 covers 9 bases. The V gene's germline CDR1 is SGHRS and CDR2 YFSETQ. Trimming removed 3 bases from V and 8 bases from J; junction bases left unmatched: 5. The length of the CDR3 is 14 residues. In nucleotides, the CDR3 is TGCGCCAGCAGCTCGGGACAGGGAGGCGAAAAACTGTTTTTT. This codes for CASSSGQGGEKLFF.

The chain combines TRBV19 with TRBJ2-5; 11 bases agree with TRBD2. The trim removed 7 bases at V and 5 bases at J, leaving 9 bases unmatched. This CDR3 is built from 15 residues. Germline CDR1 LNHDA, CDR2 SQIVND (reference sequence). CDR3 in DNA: TGTGCCAGTACCGTCCTAGCGGGAGGATCGGAGACCCAGTACTTC. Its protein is CASTVLAGGSETQYF.

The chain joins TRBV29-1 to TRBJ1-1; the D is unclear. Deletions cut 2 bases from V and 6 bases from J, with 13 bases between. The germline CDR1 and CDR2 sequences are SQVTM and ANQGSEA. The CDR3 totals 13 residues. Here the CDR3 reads CSVEPGVGSEAFF. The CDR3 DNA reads TGCAGCGTTGAACCCGGGGTAGGTTCTGAAGCTTTCTTT.

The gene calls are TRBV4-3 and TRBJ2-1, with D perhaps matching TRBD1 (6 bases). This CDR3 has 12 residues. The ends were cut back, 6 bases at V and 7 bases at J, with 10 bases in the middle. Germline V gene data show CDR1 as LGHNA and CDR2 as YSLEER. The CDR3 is CASSRTGNEQFF. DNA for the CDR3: TGCGCCAGCAGTCGTACAGGGAATGAGCAGTTCTTC.

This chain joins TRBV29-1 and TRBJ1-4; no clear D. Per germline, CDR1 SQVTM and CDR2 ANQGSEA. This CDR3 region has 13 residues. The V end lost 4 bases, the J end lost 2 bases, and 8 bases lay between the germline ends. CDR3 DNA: TGCAGCGTTGTTTCCCCTACTAATGAAAAACTGTTTTTT. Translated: CSVVSPTNEKLFF.

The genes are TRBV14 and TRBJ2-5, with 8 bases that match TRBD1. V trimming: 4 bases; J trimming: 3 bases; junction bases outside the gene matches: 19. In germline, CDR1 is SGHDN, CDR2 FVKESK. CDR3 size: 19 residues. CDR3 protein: CASSPSARQGWKGKETQYF. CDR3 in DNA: TGTGCCAGCAGCCCAAGCGCCCGACAGGGGTGGAAGGGGAAAGAGACCCAGTACTTC. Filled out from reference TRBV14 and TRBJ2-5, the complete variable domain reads EAGVTQFPSHSVIEKGQTVTLRCDPISGHDNLYWYRRVMGKEIKFLLHFVKESKQDESGMPNNRFLAERTGGTYSTLKVQPAELEDSGVYFCASSPSARQGWKGKETQYFGPGTRLLVL.

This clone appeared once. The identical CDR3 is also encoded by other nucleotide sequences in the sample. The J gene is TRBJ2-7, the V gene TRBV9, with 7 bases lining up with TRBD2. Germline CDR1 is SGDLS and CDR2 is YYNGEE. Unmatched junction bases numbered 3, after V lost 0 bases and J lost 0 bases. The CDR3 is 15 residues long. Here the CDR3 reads CASSVVAGPSYEQYF. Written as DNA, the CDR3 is TGTGCCAGCAGCGTAGTAGCGGGTCCCTCCTACGAGCAGTACTTC.

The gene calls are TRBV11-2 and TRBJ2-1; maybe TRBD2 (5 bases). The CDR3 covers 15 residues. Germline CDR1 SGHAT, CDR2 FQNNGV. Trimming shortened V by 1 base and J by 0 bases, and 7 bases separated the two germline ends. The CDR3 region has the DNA TGTGCCAGCAGCTTAGTGGGGAGCTCCTACAATGAGCAGTTCTTC. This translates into CASSLVGSSYNEQFF. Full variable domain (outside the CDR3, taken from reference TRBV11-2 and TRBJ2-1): EAGVAQSPRYKIIEKRQSVAFWCNPISGHATLYWYQQILGQGPKLLIQFQNNGVVDDSQLPKDRFSAERLKGVDSTLKIQPAKLEDSAVYLCASSLVGSSYNEQFFGPGTRLTVL.

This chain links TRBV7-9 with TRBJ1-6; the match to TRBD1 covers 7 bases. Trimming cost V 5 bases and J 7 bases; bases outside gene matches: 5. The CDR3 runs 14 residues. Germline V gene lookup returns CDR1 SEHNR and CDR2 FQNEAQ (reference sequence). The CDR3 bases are TGTGCCAGCAGCCCGACAGGGTACAATTCACCCCTCCACTTT. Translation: CASSPTGYNSPLHF. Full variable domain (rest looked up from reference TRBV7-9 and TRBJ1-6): DTGVSQNPRHKITKRGQNVTFRCDPISEHNRLYWYRQTLGQGPEFLTYFQNEAQLEKSRLLSDRFSAERPKGSFSTLEIQRTEQGDSAMYLCASSPTGYNSPLHFGNGTRLTVT.

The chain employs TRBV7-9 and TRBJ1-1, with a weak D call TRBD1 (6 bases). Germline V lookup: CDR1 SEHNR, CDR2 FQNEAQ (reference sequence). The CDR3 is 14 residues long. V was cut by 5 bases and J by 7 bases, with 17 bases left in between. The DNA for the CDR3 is TGTGCCAGCAGCCCCTGGACAGAGGGGATTGAAGCTTTCTTT. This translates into CASSPWTEGIEAFF.

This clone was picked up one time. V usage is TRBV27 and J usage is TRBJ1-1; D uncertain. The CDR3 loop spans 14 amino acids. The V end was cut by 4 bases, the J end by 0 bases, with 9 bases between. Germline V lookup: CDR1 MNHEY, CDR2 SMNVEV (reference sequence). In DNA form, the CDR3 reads TGTGCCAGCAGTTCGGTAGCATTGAACACTGAAGCTTTCTTT. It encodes CASSSVALNTEAFF.

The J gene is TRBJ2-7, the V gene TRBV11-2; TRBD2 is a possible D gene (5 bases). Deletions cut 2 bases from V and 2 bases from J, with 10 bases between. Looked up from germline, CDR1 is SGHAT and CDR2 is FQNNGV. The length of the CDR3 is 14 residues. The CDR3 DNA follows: TGTGCCAGCAGCTTAACTCGGGGAGCCTACGAGCAGTACTTC. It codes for CASSLTRGAYEQYF.

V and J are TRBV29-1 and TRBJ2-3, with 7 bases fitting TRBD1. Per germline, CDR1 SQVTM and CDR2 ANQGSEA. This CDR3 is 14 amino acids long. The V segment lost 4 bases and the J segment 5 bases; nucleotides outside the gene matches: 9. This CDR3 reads CSVARTGKGDTQYF. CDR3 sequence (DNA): TGCAGCGTTGCCCGGACAGGAAAGGGAGATACGCAGTATTTT.

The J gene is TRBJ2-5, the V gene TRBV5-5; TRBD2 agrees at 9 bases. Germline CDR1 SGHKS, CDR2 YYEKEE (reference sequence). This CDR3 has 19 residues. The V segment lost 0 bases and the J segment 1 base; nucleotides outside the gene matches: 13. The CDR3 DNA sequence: TGTGCCAGCAGCTTGGCCGGGGGACTAGCCCTTTCGAGCCAAGAGACCCAGTACTTC. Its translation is CASSLAGGLALSSQETQYF.

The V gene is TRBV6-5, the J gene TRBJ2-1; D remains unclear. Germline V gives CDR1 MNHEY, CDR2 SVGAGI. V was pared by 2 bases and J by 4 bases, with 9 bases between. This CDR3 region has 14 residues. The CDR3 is CASSYGRLYNEQFF. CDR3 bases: TGTGCCAGCAGTTACGGCAGGCTATACAATGAGCAGTTCTTC.

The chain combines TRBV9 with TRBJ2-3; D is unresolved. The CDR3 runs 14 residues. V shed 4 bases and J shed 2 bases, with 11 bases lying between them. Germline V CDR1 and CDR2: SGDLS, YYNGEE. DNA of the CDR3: TGTGCCAGCAGCCCCATGACTTCCACAGATACGCAGTATTTT. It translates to CASSPMTSTDTQYF. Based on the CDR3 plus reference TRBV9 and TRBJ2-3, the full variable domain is DSGVTQTPKHLITATGQRVTLRCSPRSGDLSVYWYQQSLDQGLQFLIQYYNGEERAKGNILERFSAQQFPDLHSELNLSSLELGDSALYFCASSPMTSTDTQYFGPGTRLTVL.

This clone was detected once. CDR3 bases: TGTGCCAGCAGCCCGGCGAGGGCCGGGGTATCTAACTATGGCTACACCTTC. Translated: CASSPARAGVSNYGYTF. V and J are TRBV9 and TRBJ1-2; D is unclear. The CDR3 totals 17 residues. Trimming took 4 bases from V and 0 from J, leaving 19 bases between them. The V gene's germline CDR1 is SGDLS and CDR2 YYNGEE.

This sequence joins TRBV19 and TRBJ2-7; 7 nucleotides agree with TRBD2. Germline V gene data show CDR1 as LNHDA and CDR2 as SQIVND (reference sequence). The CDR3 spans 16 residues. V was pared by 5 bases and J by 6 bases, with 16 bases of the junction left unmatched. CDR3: CASSAGLGLVGGEQYF. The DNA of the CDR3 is TGTGCCAGTAGTGCCGGACTAGGTTTAGTTGGTGGCGAGCAGTACTTC.